The TCR beta chain described here comes from a study of T cell responses to AZD1222 COVID-19 vaccine. The CDR3 has 14 amino acids. Trimming left V 5 bases short and J 2 bases short, with 12 bases between. Germline-derived CDR1 and CDR2 are SGHTA and FQGNSA. Some clones are missing from TCRdb's copy, which holds only in-frame ones; the method was immunoSEQ multiplex PCR. The sample shows about 150,000 clones, 88% of them seen only once. The receptor was isolated from an adult in good health. The specimen comprised peripheral blood, sampled on day 0 of AZD1222 vaccination. The rearrangement uses TRBV7-2 and TRBJ2-5; D call uncertain. CDR3 sequence: CASSQGKLQETQYF. The CDR3 DNA follows: TGTGCCAGCAGCCAAGGGAAACTTCAAGAGACCCAGTACTTC.